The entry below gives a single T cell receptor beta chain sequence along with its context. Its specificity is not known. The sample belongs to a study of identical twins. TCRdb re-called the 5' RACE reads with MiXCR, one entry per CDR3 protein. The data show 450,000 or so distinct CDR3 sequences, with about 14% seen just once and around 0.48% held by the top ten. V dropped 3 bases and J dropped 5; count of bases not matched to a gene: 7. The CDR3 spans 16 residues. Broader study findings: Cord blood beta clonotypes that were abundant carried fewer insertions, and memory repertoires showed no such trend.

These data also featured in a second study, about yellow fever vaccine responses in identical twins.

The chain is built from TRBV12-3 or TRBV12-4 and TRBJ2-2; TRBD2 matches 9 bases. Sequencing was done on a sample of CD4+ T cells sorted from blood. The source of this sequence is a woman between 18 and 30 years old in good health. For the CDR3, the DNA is TGTGCCAGCAGTTTCTACCTAGCGGGACTTACCGGGGAGCTGTTTTTT. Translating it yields CASSFYLAGLTGELFF.